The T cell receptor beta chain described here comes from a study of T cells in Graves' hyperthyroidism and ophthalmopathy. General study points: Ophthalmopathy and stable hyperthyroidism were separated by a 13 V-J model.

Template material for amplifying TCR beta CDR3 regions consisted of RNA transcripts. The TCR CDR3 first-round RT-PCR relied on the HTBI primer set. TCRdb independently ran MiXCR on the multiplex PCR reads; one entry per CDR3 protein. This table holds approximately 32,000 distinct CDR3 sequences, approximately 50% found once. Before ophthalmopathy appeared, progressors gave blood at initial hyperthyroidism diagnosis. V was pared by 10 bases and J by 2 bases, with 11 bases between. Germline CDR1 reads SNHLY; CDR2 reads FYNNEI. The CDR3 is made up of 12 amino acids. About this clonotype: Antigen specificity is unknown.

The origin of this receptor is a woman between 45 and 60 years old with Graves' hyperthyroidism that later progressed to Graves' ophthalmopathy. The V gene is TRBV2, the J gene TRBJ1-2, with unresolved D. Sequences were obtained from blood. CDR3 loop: CANSSANYGYTF. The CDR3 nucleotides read TGTGCCAACAGCTCCGCCAACTATGGCTACACCTTC. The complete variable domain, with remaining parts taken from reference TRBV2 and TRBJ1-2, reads EPEVTQTPSHQVTQMGQEVILRCVPISNHLYFYWYRQILGQKVEFLVSFYNNEISEKSEIFDDQFSVERPDGSNFTLKIRSTKLEDSAMYFCANSSANYGYTFGSGTRLTVV.